The 7 T cell receptor beta chains below were found in one sample sequenced in a study of blood T cell repertoires in COVID-19 (dated by TCRdb to 2020 to 2022). The library was made by the immunoSEQ multiplex PCR assay. The source is immuneACCESS, and TCRdb retained only in-frame sequences with V and J called. Part of the clones is not carried over; for the studies checked, unresolved V genes explain less than half of this, and the remainder is unexplained. In this sample the table shows 45,000 to 70,000 clones, 82% of which occur a single time. Jointly, the top ten make up about 20% of the sample. Material: peripheral blood. These receptors came from a woman aged 60 to 75 with acute or convalescent COVID-19.

This chain connects TRBV4-1 to TRBJ2-2; 7 bases line up with TRBD2. Germline lookup yields CDR1 MGHRA and CDR2 YSYEKL. V lost 1 base to trimming and J lost 0 bases; unmatched junction nucleotides: 2. This CDR3 contains 16 residues. In DNA, the CDR3 is TGCGCCAGCAGCCAAGGGGGGGGACCGAACACCGGGGAGCTGTTTTTT. Its translation: CASSQGGGPNTGELFF.

This clone showed up just once. The chain combines TRBV20-1 with TRBJ2-7, with 15 bases fitting TRBD2. With 3 bases clipped from V and 5 bases from J, the junction kept 5 bases outside the gene matches. Germline loops: CDR1 DFQATT, CDR2 SNEGSKA (reference sequence). The CDR3 runs to 15 residues. This chain's CDR3 is CSASRTSGGDDEQYF. DNA for the CDR3: TGCAGTGCTAGTCGGACTAGCGGGGGGGACGACGAGCAGTACTTC.

This chain connects TRBV18 to TRBJ1-4; 10 positions agree with TRBD1. The CDR3 extends over 19 amino acids. Per the germline V gene, CDR1 is KGHSH and CDR2 is LQKENI. Unmatched junction bases numbered 13, after V lost 3 bases and J lost 3 bases. The CDR3 protein is CASSPRDRGFGEANEKLFF. The CDR3 bases are TGTGCCAGCTCACCTCGGGACAGGGGATTCGGAGAGGCTAATGAAAAACTGTTTTTT.

V is TRBV30 and J is TRBJ1-1, with 7 bases that match TRBD1. The CDR3 consists of 13 residues. Germline values: CDR1 GTSNPN, CDR2 SVGIG (reference sequence). Unmatched junction bases numbered 3, after V lost 1 base and J lost 4 bases. CDR3 residues: CAWSGDRRTEAFF. The CDR3 DNA sequence: TGTGCCTGGAGTGGGGACAGACGCACTGAAGCTTTCTTT. Full variable domain (rest looked up from reference TRBV30 and TRBJ1-1): SQTIHQWPATLVQPVGSPLSLECTVEGTSNPNLYWYRQAAGRGLQLLFYSVGIGQISSEVPQNLSASRPQDRQFILSSKKLLLSDSGFYLCAWSGDRRTEAFFGQGTRLTVV.

The chain uses TRBV19 and TRBJ1-4; D is unresolved. This CDR3 is 11 amino acids long. Germline V gene sequence: CDR1 LNHDA, CDR2 SQIVND (reference sequence). Trimming cost V 7 bases and J 6 bases, with 6 bases left between them. The CDR3 here is CASMRDEKLFF. The CDR3 DNA reads TGTGCCAGTATGAGGGATGAAAAACTGTTTTTT.

This chain joins TRBV19 and TRBJ2-2; 8 bases line up with TRBD1. This CDR3 contains 15 residues. Losses at the gene ends were 9 bases for V and 5 bases for J; bases not matched to a gene: 11. The V gene's germline CDR1 is LNHDA and CDR2 SQIVND (reference sequence). The CDR3 DNA is TGTGCCAGCCTTAGGACAGGGTCGGGTACCGGGGAGCTGTTTTTT. It yields the protein CASLRTGSGTGELFF.

The rearrangement uses TRBV7-3 and TRBJ2-3, with 9 positions matching TRBD1. The V and J ends lost 2 bases and 4 bases, in that order; junction bases with no gene match: 4. The CDR3 loop spans 15 amino acids. Per the germline V gene, CDR1 is SGHTA and CDR2 is FQGTGA. CDR3 region: CASSLGTGRADTQYF. As DNA, the CDR3 is TGTGCCAGCAGCTTAGGGACAGGGCGGGCAGATACGCAGTATTTT.